Presented here are 28 T cell receptor beta chains from one specimen sequenced in a study of cytomegalovirus exposure and HLA in healthy donors (dated by TCRdb to about 2017). The library was obtained by the immunoSEQ multiplex PCR assay. A mixture of 60 forward primers for TCR Vbeta segments and 13 reverse primers for TCR Jbeta segments was used in the multiplex PCR. TCRdb provides this immuneACCESS table in a form limited to in-frame rearrangements. Some clones are lacking; in checked studies, under half of them reflect an unresolved V gene, and why the rest are absent is not known. In all, the sample holds under 200,000 clones, and more than 60% of those were seen once. Approximately 1.5% of the sample is taken by the ten largest. The sequencing input was PBMCs. Source of these receptors: a woman aged 25 to 39 in good health and CMV-seronegative.

The V call is TRBV29-1, the J call TRBJ1-1; D might be TRBD1 (6 bases). The CDR3 is 14 residues long. Trimming took 7 bases from V and 6 from J, leaving 21 bases between them. From germline, CDR1 is SQVTM and CDR2 ANQGSEA. The CDR3 DNA reads TGCAGCGCAGAATCGACAGGCGTGAGCGCTGAAGCTTTCTTT. Translation gives CSAESTGVSAEAFF. Drawing the rest from reference TRBV29-1 and TRBJ1-1, the complete variable domain is SAVISQKPSRDICQRGTSLTIQCQVDSQVTMMFWYRQQPGQSLTLIATANQGSEATYESGFVIDKFPISRPNLTFSTLTVSNMSPEDSSIYLCSAESTGVSAEAFFGQGTRLTVV.

V gene TRBV2 combines with J gene TRBJ2-7; D unresolved. Germline loops: CDR1 SNHLY, CDR2 FYNNEI. Trimming took off 5 bases at V and 6 bases at J, with 17 bases between the two ends. The length of the CDR3 is 14 residues. The DNA of the CDR3 is TGTGCCAGCAGTCCTATAGCCGCTGACGGCGAGCAGTACTTC. Protein product: CASSPIAADGEQYF. The entire variable domain, with the rest obtained from reference TRBV2 and TRBJ2-7, is as follows: EPEVTQTPSHQVTQMGQEVILRCVPISNHLYFYWYRQILGQKVEFLVSFYNNEISEKSEIFDDQFSVERPDGSNFTLKIRSTKLEDSAMYFCASSPIAADGEQYFGPGTRLTVT.

This chain links TRBV30 with TRBJ1-5; 7 nucleotides agree with TRBD1. Germline V CDR1 and CDR2: GTSNPN, SVGIG (reference sequence). The CDR3 is 13 amino acids. V was clipped by 2 bases and J by 11 bases; unmatched bases: 9. The CDR3 DNA is TGTGCCTGGAGTCGAGGGGGCGGACAGGCCCAGCATTTT. This encodes CAWSRGGGQAQHF. The variable domain in full, with the rest retrieved from reference TRBV30 and TRBJ1-5, is SQTIHQWPATLVQPVGSPLSLECTVEGTSNPNLYWYRQAAGRGLQLLFYSVGIGQISSEVPQNLSASRPQDRQFILSSKKLLLSDSGFYLCAWSRGGGQAQHFGDGTRLSIL.

V usage is TRBV6-4 and J usage is TRBJ2-7, with D possibly TRBD2 on 5 matching bases. The length of the CDR3 is 12 residues. The ends were cut back, 6 bases at V and 7 bases at J, with 13 bases in the middle. Germline V gene sequence: CDR1 MRHNA, CDR2 SNTAGT. Here the CDR3 reads CASRMGPGEQYF. The CDR3 DNA follows: TGTGCCAGCAGGATGGGTCCGGGGGAGCAGTACTTC.

The CDR3 DNA is TGTGCCAGCAGGTTTGGCAGAAACAATGAGCAGTTCTTC. The encoded protein is CASRFGRNNEQFF. The rearrangement joins TRBV2 to TRBJ2-1; D uncertain. This CDR3 spans 13 amino acids. CDR1 is SNHLY and CDR2 is FYNNEI in the germline V gene. Trimming removed 6 bases from V and 5 bases from J, with 11 bases in between.

The rearrangement uses TRBV6-5 and TRBJ1-5; the D is unclear. Trimming stripped 5 bases from V and 5 bases from J, with 10 bases between. Germline lookup yields CDR1 MNHEY and CDR2 SVGAGI. CDR3 length equals 13 residues. CDR3 DNA sequence: TGTGCCAGCAGTCGGGGAGCGGATCAGCCCCAGCATTTT. Protein: CASSRGADQPQHF.

The chain combines TRBV19 with TRBJ2-6, with TRBD1 identical over 8 bases. There are 16 residues in the CDR3. Germline CDR1 is LNHDA and CDR2 is SQIVND (reference sequence). V lost 5 bases to trimming and J lost 0 bases; unmatched junction nucleotides: 3. CDR3 sequence reads: CASSATGGSGANVLTF. In nucleotides, the CDR3 is TGTGCCAGTAGTGCTACAGGGGGCTCTGGGGCCAACGTCCTGACTTTC.

This clone has only one observation. J is TRBJ1-1 and V is TRBV5-1; D perhaps matches TRBD1 (5 bases). Germline-derived CDR1 and CDR2 are SGHRS and YFSETQ. V was cut by 4 bases and J by 0 bases, with 10 bases left in between. This CDR3 spans 14 amino acids. The CDR3 nucleotides read TGCGCCAGCAGCCCGGGGGATCTGAACACTGAAGCTTTCTTT. Translation gives CASSPGDLNTEAFF.

This chain uses TRBV4-2 with TRBJ1-1; D remains ambiguous. Germline CDR1 reads LGHNA; CDR2 reads YNFKEQ. Trimming cost V 1 base and J 1 base, with 7 bases left between them. The CDR3 has 14 residues. The CDR3 reads CASSQVRANTEAFF. The CDR3 DNA reads as TGTGCCAGCAGCCAAGTGAGAGCGAACACTGAAGCTTTCTTT.

The chain employs TRBV6-5 and TRBJ1-1; 7 positions match TRBD1. The V and J ends lost 0 bases and 3 bases, in that order; junction bases with no gene match: 7. This CDR3 spans 16 amino acids. Looked up from germline, CDR1 is MNHEY and CDR2 is SVGAGI. CDR3 loop: CASSYSSRGGHTEAFF. CDR3 sequence (DNA): TGTGCCAGCAGTTACTCATCGCGAGGGGGCCACACTGAAGCTTTCTTT.

This rearrangement joins TRBV6-5 to TRBJ1-2; 9 positions agree with TRBD1. Germline-derived CDR1 and CDR2 are MNHEY and SVGAGI. Unmatched junction bases numbered 12, after V lost 5 bases and J lost 8 bases. The CDR3 loop spans 15 amino acids. In DNA form, the CDR3 reads TGTGCCAGCAGTAGGGGGAACAGGGGGCCAAGGGGCTACACCTTC. Protein sequence: CASSRGNRGPRGYTF.

The chain carries TRBV6-5 and TRBJ2-7; D remains ambiguous. Germline CDR1 is MNHEY and CDR2 is SVGAGI. CDR3 size: 13 residues. V lost 4 bases and J 6 bases, leaving 13 bases between the germline ends. In DNA form, the CDR3 reads TGTGCCAGCAGTTTCGATCATGGGCTCGAGCAGTACTTC. Its protein product is CASSFDHGLEQYF.

The chain employs TRBV20-1 and TRBJ1-4; no firm D call. In germline, CDR1 is DFQATT, CDR2 SNEGSKA (reference sequence). Deletions cut 1 base from V and 12 bases from J, with 9 bases between. This CDR3 has 11 amino acids. The CDR3 nucleotides read TGCAGTGCTAGAGGTCGGGTAGAACTGTTTTTT. Amino acids: CSARGRVELFF.

This clone was detected a few times. The chain is built from TRBV25-1 and TRBJ1-1, with D possibly matching TRBD1 (5 bases). CDR3 length: 12 amino acids. Trimming cost V 6 bases and J 1 base, with 6 bases left between them. Germline-derived CDR1 and CDR2 are MGHDK and SYGVNS. Here the CDR3 DNA reads TGTGCCAGCAGAAGGGGGAACACTGAAGCTTTCTTT. Translation gives CASRRGNTEAFF.

The chain carries TRBV6-6 and TRBJ1-1, with 7 bases lining up with TRBD1. The CDR3 has 14 amino acids. Germline CDR1 reads MNHNY; CDR2 reads SVGAGI (reference sequence). Unmatched junction bases numbered 3, after V lost 2 bases and J lost 3 bases. This chain's CDR3 is CASSYGQGDTEAFF. CDR3 sequence (DNA): TGTGCCAGCAGTTACGGGCAGGGGGACACTGAAGCTTTCTTT.

The chain's CDR3 is CASSLGQGALGYTF. In DNA, the CDR3 is TGTGCCAGCAGCTTGGGACAGGGGGCTTTGGGCTACACCTTC. V gene TRBV7-2 combines with J gene TRBJ1-2, with 12 bases aligning to TRBD1. V lost 3 bases, J lost 8 bases, and 4 bases stayed unmatched. Germline V gene sequence: CDR1 SGHTA, CDR2 FQGNSA. The CDR3 loop spans 14 amino acids.

This clone was seen a handful of times. This chain joins TRBV6-5 and TRBJ1-1; possible D gene TRBD1, 5 bases. Between the trimmed V and J ends, which lost 2 bases and 1 base, there was a span of 8 bases. CDR1 and CDR2 (germline): MNHEY, SVGAGI. The CDR3 is 14 residues long. The CDR3 coding sequence is TGTGCCAGCAGTTACGCCAGGGAGAACACTGAAGCTTTCTTT. Residues: CASSYARENTEAFF.

The chain is built from TRBV19 and TRBJ1-6, with no clear D. The CDR3 has 17 amino acids. Germline V gene lookup returns CDR1 LNHDA and CDR2 SQIVND (reference sequence). V lost 3 bases and J lost 9, with 21 bases in between. The CDR3 is CASSIPPRAIGASPLHF. CDR3 DNA: TGTGCCAGTAGTATCCCTCCGAGGGCAATCGGAGCTTCACCCCTCCACTTT.

The J gene is TRBJ2-4, the V gene TRBV2; the match to TRBD1 covers 7 bases. The germline V gene has CDR1 SNHLY and CDR2 FYNNEI. The CDR3 consists of 14 residues. J lost 7 bases, V lost 7 bases, and 10 bases had no gene match. CDR3 region: CASTKEGALNIQYF. The CDR3 DNA follows: TGTGCCAGCACAAAAGAGGGGGCCCTGAACATTCAGTACTTC.

This chain joins TRBV18 and TRBJ1-2; a weak D match, TRBD1 (6 bases). CDR1 and CDR2 from the germline V gene are KGHSH and LQKENI. Trimming removed 6 bases at V and 2 bases at J, with 10 bases between. The CDR3 loop spans 13 amino acids. The chain's CDR3 is CASSLRGNYGYTF. In DNA, the CDR3 is TGTGCCAGCTCGCTAAGGGGGAACTATGGCTACACCTTC.

The gene calls are TRBV13 and TRBJ2-1, with 11 bases aligning to TRBD1. The CDR3 has 14 amino acids. V gave up 3 bases and J gave up 6 bases; unmatched junction bases: 1. Germline V CDR1 and CDR2: PRHDT, FYEKMQ (reference sequence). The CDR3 DNA is TGTGCCAGCAGCTTTGGACAGGGGGCCAATGAGCAGTTCTTC. Protein: CASSFGQGANEQFF.

This clone was observed a handful of times. CDR3 bases: TGCGCCAGCAGCGTGGGGGCGGGGGGGCAGTTCTTC. Translation: CASSVGAGGQFF. This chain connects TRBV5-1 to TRBJ2-1; 8 bases map to TRBD2. With 4 bases clipped from V and 12 bases from J, the junction kept 6 bases outside the gene matches. Germline CDR1 reads SGHRS; CDR2 reads YFSETQ. CDR3 length equals 12 residues.

This chain joins TRBV5-1 and TRBJ1-1; D not resolved. Between the trimmed V and J ends, which lost 4 bases and 3 bases, there was a span of 10 bases. CDR1 and CDR2 from the germline V gene are SGHRS and YFSETQ. The CDR3 is made up of 13 amino acids. For the CDR3, the DNA is TGCGCCAGCAGCACCATCCGGGACACTGAAGCTTTCTTT. Protein sequence: CASSTIRDTEAFF.

The DNA for the CDR3 is TGTGCCAGCAGCTTATGGGACAGGGGCGGCTACACCTTC. It specifies CASSLWDRGGYTF. V and J are TRBV7-2 and TRBJ1-2, with 10 bases identical to TRBD1. After removal of 2 bases from V and 8 bases from J, the junction contained 2 bases not matched to a gene. CDR1 SGHTA and CDR2 FQGNSA come from the germline V gene. The CDR3 has 13 residues.

V is TRBV5-1 and J is TRBJ2-1; 7 bases fit TRBD2. V gave up 4 bases and J gave up 7 bases; unmatched junction bases: 5. Per germline, CDR1 SGHRS and CDR2 YFSETQ. CDR3 length equals 13 residues. The DNA of the CDR3 is TGCGCCAGCAGCCTGGGAGGGATGAATGAGCAGTTCTTC. Translation: CASSLGGMNEQFF.

This clone was seen a few times. V and J are TRBV7-2 and TRBJ2-3; the D gene is possibly TRBD2 (7 bases). Germline values: CDR1 SGHTA, CDR2 FQGNSA. V lost 2 bases, J lost 5 bases, and 17 bases lay in between. This CDR3 is 16 amino acids long. The CDR3 DNA sequence: TGTGCCAGCAGCTTACAAGGGGGGGGGCGTATAGATACGCAGTATTTT. Encoded protein: CASSLQGGGRIDTQYF.

The V and J genes are TRBV18 and TRBJ2-3, with a tentative D call TRBD2 (5 bases). V dropped 3 bases and J dropped 4 bases, with 8 bases sitting between them. The length of the CDR3 is 13 residues. The germline V gene encodes CDR1 KGHSH and CDR2 LQKENI. The DNA for the CDR3 is TGTGCCAGCTCACCTGCGGACTCAGATACGCAGTATTTT. This sequence encodes CASSPADSDTQYF.

The V call is TRBV10-2, the J call TRBJ2-7; unclear D gene. The CDR3 extends over 11 amino acids. Trimming stripped 5 bases from V and 3 bases from J, with 5 bases between. CDR1 is WSHSY and CDR2 is SAAADI in the germline V gene. CDR3 region: CASSISYEQYF. Here the CDR3 DNA reads TGCGCCAGCAGTATCAGCTACGAGCAGTACTTC.